The source of this T cell receptor (beta chain) is a study of shared clonotypes between healthy human individuals. Points from the study as a whole: Among non-shared clonotypes, generation probabilities were lower than among those shared by all four donors.

Data came from immunoSEQ multiplex PCR; TCRdb stores just in-frame clones and leaves some out. The sample has more than 550,000 clones; approximately 77% are singletons. V was cut by 2 bases and J by 4 bases, with 9 bases left in between. The CDR3 has 13 amino acids. The germline CDR1 and CDR2 sequences are SGHTS and YDEGEE. A split of CD4+ cells into CD45RA+ naive and CD45RA-negative memory subsets was performed. Remarks on this clone: Antigen specificity is unknown.

The chain carries TRBV5-8 and TRBJ2-5; D remains unclear. This TCR was sampled from a woman aged 25 to 39 in good health. Sequencing input: memory CD4+ T cells sorted from blood. The subset was: CD45RA-negative fraction. This CDR3 reads CASSFLQRETQYF. CDR3 DNA: TGTGCCAGCAGCTTCTTACAGCGAGAGACCCAGTACTTC.